This entry lists 11 T cell receptor beta chains sequenced from one sample in a study of shared clonotypes between healthy human individuals. TCRdb keeps only in-frame clones here, not all; method: immunoSEQ multiplex PCR. Among under 600,000 clones listed, over 60% were seen once. Sequenced material: PBMCs. All receptors come from a woman aged 40-49 years in good health. Some clones in this sample may be carry-over from other donors' samples.

This rearrangement joins TRBV27 to TRBJ2-2, with D maybe TRBD2 (6 bases). Trimming shortened V by 6 bases and J by 5 bases, and 19 bases separated the two germline ends. Per germline, CDR1 MNHEY and CDR2 SMNVEV (reference sequence). The CDR3 is 16 amino acids. The CDR3 reads CASRTTEGPGTGELFF. The CDR3 nucleotides read TGTGCCAGCAGAACTACGGAGGGCCCTGGGACCGGGGAGCTGTTTTTT.

The chain couples TRBV13 to TRBJ2-1; 7 bases are shared with TRBD1. Germline CDR1 reads PRHDT; CDR2 reads FYEKMQ (reference sequence). Trimming removed 0 bases from V and 7 bases from J; junction bases left unmatched: 6. This CDR3 region has 15 residues. CDR3 DNA: TGTGCCAGCAGCTTAGGAGAAGGGGGCGGGAATGAGCAGTTCTTC. Protein sequence: CASSLGEGGGNEQFF.

The genes are TRBV7-8 and TRBJ1-3; D gene ambiguous. The CDR3 consists of 15 residues. Trimming shortened V by 6 bases and J by 3 bases, and 15 bases separated the two germline ends. Germline V lookup: CDR1 SGHVS, CDR2 FQNEAQ. The CDR3 protein is CASSLNRERGNTIYF. In nucleotides, the CDR3 is TGTGCCAGCAGTTTAAACAGAGAGCGTGGAAACACCATATATTTT.

Regarding this clone: A far larger clone is only one base removed, so a read error is likely. The DNA for the CDR3 is TGTGCCAGCAAGAGCAATAGCAATCAGCCCCAGCATTTT. Translated, it gives CASKSNSNQPQHF. The chain couples TRBV6-1 to TRBJ1-5; D is undetermined. In germline, CDR1 is MNHNS, CDR2 SASEGT. V was shortened by 7 bases and J by 0 bases, with 7 bases between the two germline ends. The CDR3 sequence is 13 residues long.

The chain uses TRBV5-1 and TRBJ2-7, with D perhaps matching TRBD2 (7 bases). In germline, CDR1 is SGHRS, CDR2 YFSETQ. CDR3 size: 14 residues. Between the trimmed V and J ends, which lost 3 bases and 3 bases, there was a span of 13 bases. The CDR3 reads CASSSGGHSYEQYF. For the CDR3, the DNA is TGCGCCAGCAGCTCCGGGGGGCATAGCTACGAGCAGTACTTC.

This clone was observed a handful of times. The chain couples TRBV7-6 to TRBJ2-7; D is uncertain. The CDR3 is 13 residues long. Between the trimmed V and J ends, which lost 1 base and 3 bases, there was a span of 7 bases. CDR1 is SGHVS, CDR2 FNYEAQ, per germline. The CDR3 DNA sequence: TGTGCCAGCAGCTTAGACCAGAACTACGAGCAGTACTTC. It specifies CASSLDQNYEQYF.

About this clone: Other DNA sequences in the sample encode the same CDR3. This chain links TRBV28 with TRBJ2-7, with D perhaps TRBD2 (5 bases). CDR1 is MDHEN, CDR2 SYDVKM, per germline. This CDR3 has 15 residues. V was shortened by 3 bases and J by 0 bases, with 12 bases between the two germline ends. The CDR3 protein is CASSFGRRSSYEQYF. CDR3 nucleotide sequence: TGTGCCAGCAGTTTCGGACGGAGGAGCTCCTACGAGCAGTACTTC.

V and J are TRBV4-3 and TRBJ2-7; 7 bases map to TRBD1. Germline values: CDR1 LGHNA, CDR2 YSLEER. The CDR3 contains 14 residues. V lost 1 base to trimming and J lost 6 bases; unmatched junction nucleotides: 6. The CDR3 is CASSQGQGLGEQYF. The CDR3 DNA follows: TGCGCCAGCAGCCAAGGACAGGGTCTCGGCGAGCAGTACTTC.

This chain uses TRBV29-1 with TRBJ1-2; 8 bases are a match to TRBD1. The junction had 5 bases not matched to a gene; V was cut back by 4 bases and J by 4 bases. This CDR3 comprises 13 residues. Germline CDR1 is SQVTM and CDR2 is ANQGSEA. The CDR3 DNA follows: TGCAGCGTTGTCTCAGGGGGCGGCTATGGCTACACCTTC. Translation gives CSVVSGGGYGYTF.

The chain combines TRBV19 with TRBJ1-1; D gene uncertain. Looked up from germline, CDR1 is LNHDA and CDR2 is SQIVND (reference sequence). With 0 bases removed from V and 10 bases from J, the gap between germline ends came to 12 bases. The CDR3 spans 13 residues. CDR3 sequence (DNA): TGTGCCAGTAGTATAGATCTTGTGGGGAGAGCTTTCTTT. Its protein product is CASSIDLVGRAFF.

This clone was recorded once. The rearrangement joins TRBV7-2 to TRBJ2-7; maybe TRBD1 (5 bases). The V and J ends lost 4 bases and 9 bases respectively, with 22 bases between them. The CDR3 has 15 amino acids. Germline V CDR1 and CDR2: SGHTA, FQGNSA. The CDR3 protein is CASSSPGQGKVGQYF. In nucleotides, the CDR3 is TGTGCCAGCAGCTCGCCAGGGCAGGGAAAGGTCGGGCAGTACTTC.